This T cell receptor beta chain was recorded in a study of control samples from healthy donors and cancer patients. There are 17 residues in the CDR3. Germline V gene lookup returns CDR1 SGDLS and CDR2 YYNGEE. With V trimmed by 3 bases and J by 2 bases, 5 bases remained unmatched. Here immunoSEQ multiplex PCR was the method, and the copy in TCRdb shows in-frame clones only, minus some. Seen here are about 190,000 clones, roughly nine tenths observed once, and the top ten hold 1.8%. The chain uses TRBV9 and TRBJ2-1; 13 bases line up with TRBD2. Sequencing input: blood. This receptor was identified in a man aged 30-40 years in good health. CDR3 loop: CASSAPLAGGPYNEQFF. The DNA for the CDR3 is TGTGCCAGCAGCGCCCCACTAGCGGGGGGGCCCTACAATGAGCAGTTCTTC.